This TCR beta chain was captured by sequencing in a study of beta chain features in type 1 diabetes. Study-level points and caveats: Significant though moderate, a shortening of TCRB CDR3s appeared in all four CD4+ subsets of Type 1 diabetes patients. Reads derived from cDNA could over-represent cells showing high TCR expression. Insertion counts at VDJ junctions were lower in type 1 diabetes patients, who also showed more deletions there.

The CDR3 covers 14 residues. V dropped 3 bases and J dropped 1; count of bases not matched to a gene: 3. Germline V CDR1 and CDR2: GTSNPN, SVGIG (reference sequence). Reverse transcription of all isolated RNA meant that expressed TCRB transcripts were sequenced. Libraries were prepared by immunoSEQ multiplex PCR; TCRdb keeps only in-frame clonotypes and omits some of them. Among about 400,000 clones listed, around 13% were seen once. This clone was observed a few times. The antigen remains unidentified. This clonotype originated in a woman aged 18-30 years with type 1 diabetes. The chain links TRBV30 to TRBJ2-7; TRBD1 matches at 10 bases. Specimen: naive CD4+ T cells from blood. The CDR3 bases are TGTGCCTGGAGGGGACAGGGGTTTTCCTACGAGCAGTACTTC. Translation gives CAWRGQGFSYEQYF.